Listed below are T cell receptor beta chains from one sample, sequenced in a study of graft-versus-host responses after intestinal transplantation. This table comes from immunoSEQ multiplex PCR, and its TCRdb copy is limited to in-frame clones, with some not included. The profile shows about 39,000 clones, around nine tenths of them singletons. The sample here was PBMCs, taken 267 days after transplant. These receptors all stem from a human patient who received an intestinal transplant, so some T cells may come from the graft donor. Each CDR3 is given with its conserved first and last residue. D genes are given only for firm matches. The listing skips clone size in some rows; elsewhere it reads once, few, many or a size class.

>NA|TRBV10-3|TRBJ2-2|NA
TGTGCCATCAGTGAGTCGTCGAACACCGGGGAGCTGTTTTTT
CAISESSNTGELFF
>NA|TRBV29-1|TRBJ2-2|NA
TGCAGCGTTTTCACAGAGAACACCGGGGAGCTGTTTTTT
CSVFTENTGELFF
>NA|TRBV9|TRBJ2-3|NA
TGTGCCAGCAGCCGCGGCTATAGCGGAAACTCAGATACGCAGTATTTT
CASSRGYSGNSDTQYF
>NA|TRBV7-8|TRBJ2-2|NA
TGTGCCAGCAGCTTAGCGGGGGAAGGAGGGGAGCTGTTTTTT
CASSLAGEGGELFF
>TRBD2|TRBV10-3|TRBJ2-2|NA
TGTGCCATCATGCGGGGGGGCTACACCGGGGAGCTGTTTTTT
CAIMRGGYTGELFF
>TRBD1|TRBV6-1|TRBJ1-2|NA
TGTGCCACCCGCGGGACAGGGAAGGATGGCTACACCTTC
CATRGTGKDGYTF
>TRBD2|TRBV7-9|TRBJ2-2|few
TGTGCCAGCCGATTACCTAGCGGCGTCGCTACCGGGGAGCTGTTTTTT
CASRLPSGVATGELFF
>NA|TRBV2|TRBJ2-2|NA
TGTGCCAGCAGTGATGGACGACTTAACACCGGGGAGCTGTTTTTT
CASSDGRLNTGELFF
>NA|TRBV10-2|TRBJ1-3|NA
TGCGCCAGCAGCGAGTCCGACAGGAACTCTGGAAACACCATATATTTT
CASSESDRNSGNTIYF
>NA|TRBV2|TRBJ2-7|NA
TGTGCCAGCAGTGACGGGGTAGGTCCCTACGAGCAGTACTTC
CASSDGVGPYEQYF
>NA|TRBV2|TRBJ1-2|NA
TGTGCCAGCAGTGACGGGGGTAACTATGGCTACACCTTC
CASSDGGNYGYTF
>TRBD1|TRBV5-4|TRBJ2-1|NA
TGTGCCAGCAGCGATTACAGGGGGGCTAACAATGAGCAGTTCTTC
CASSDYRGANNEQFF
>NA|TRBV5-6|TRBJ2-7|few
TGTGCCAGCAGCTTGGATCCGGACGAGCAGTACTTC
CASSLDPDEQYF
>NA|TRBV7-9|TRBJ2-7|NA
TGTGCCAGCAGCACCCCCTCCTACGAGCAGTACTTC
CASSTPSYEQYF
>TRBD1|TRBV9|TRBJ1-2|NA
TGTGCCAGCAGCGTAACCCCAACAGGGGATGGCGGCTACACCTTC
CASSVTPTGDGGYTF
>TRBD1|TRBV11-3|TRBJ1-6|NA
TGTGCCAGCAGCCTGAACAGGGGAGCAGACTCACCCCTCCACTTT
CASSLNRGADSPLHF
>NA|TRBV12-5|TRBJ2-6|NA
TGTGCTAGTGGTTTGATTCAGTCTGGGGCCAACGTCCTGACTTTC
CASGLIQSGANVLTF
>TRBD1|TRBV5-1|TRBJ2-4|once
TGCGCCAGCAGTAGAACGGACAGGGAACACATTCAGTACTTC
CASSRTDREHIQYF
>NA|TRBV5-6|TRBJ1-1|NA
TGTGCCAGCAGCTTAATTGGGGCCGGGACGGTGAACACTGAAGCTTTCTTT
CASSLIGAGTVNTEAFF
>NA|TRBV7-9|TRBJ1-5|NA
TGTGCCAGCAGCTTATGGTCTCAGCCCCAGCATTTT
CASSLWSQPQHF
>TRBD2|TRBV5-6|TRBJ2-5|NA
TGTGCCAGCAGCTTGGCCGGCAGCGGGGGAGAGACCCAGTACTTC
CASSLAGSGGETQYF
>NA|TRBV15|TRBJ1-5|NA
TGTGCCACCAGCAGAGAAATACAGGGACTCGGTCAGCCCCAGCATTTT
CATSREIQGLGQPQHF
>NA|TRBV5-1|TRBJ2-1|NA
TGCGCCAGCAGCTCTCTCCCAGTGGGCGATGAGCAGTTCTTC
CASSSLPVGDEQFF
>NA|TRBV19|TRBJ2-7|NA
TGTGCCAGTACCCCGGTAGAGGGAAGACTCTACGAGCAGTACTTC
CASTPVEGRLYEQYF
>NA|TRBV27|TRBJ1-1|once
TGTGCCAGCATAAGGCCGGGGCGGAACACTGAAGCTTTCTTT
CASIRPGRNTEAFF
>NA|TRBV6-5|TRBJ1-1|NA
TGTGCCAGCAGGACACAGCTTCACACTGAAGCTTTCTTT
CASRTQLHTEAFF
>NA|TRBV5-1|TRBJ1-2|NA
TGCGCCGGCAGCTTGGAGGGGATTGACAGCTCTGGCTACACCTTC
CAGSLEGIDSSGYTF
>TRBD1|TRBV7-9|TRBJ2-1|NA
TGTGCCAGCAGCCCACCGGGACAGCTGTACAATGAGCAGTTCTTC
CASSPPGQLYNEQFF
>TRBD1|TRBV11-1|TRBJ2-3|NA
TGTGCCAGCAGGGGCGGACAGGGGATAGATACGCAGTATTTT
CASRGGQGIDTQYF
>NA|TRBV1|TRBJ2-6|NA
TGCACCAGCAGGTCTAAGTGTTGTGCACAAAGTCGGGCCAACGTCCTGACTTTC
CTSRSKCCAQSRANVLTF
>NA|TRBV6-5|TRBJ1-6|once
TGTGCCAGCAGTTACGGGGGCCTCAATTCACCCCTCCACTTT
CASSYGGLNSPLHF
>TRBD2|TRBV9|TRBJ2-3|NA
TGTGCCAGCAGCCCCGCTAGCGGCCCGGGGGCAGATACGCAGTATTTT
CASSPASGPGADTQYF
>TRBD2|TRBV29-1|TRBJ2-5|NA
TGCAGCGTTGTAGCGGGAAGTCGTGTTTGGACCCAGTACTTC
CSVVAGSRVWTQYF
>TRBD2|TRBV10-2|TRBJ2-3|NA
TGCGCCAGCATGTCTAGCGGGAACACAGATACGCAGTATTTT
CASMSSGNTDTQYF
>NA|TRBV9|TRBJ2-3|NA
TGTGCCAGCAGCGGGGCTAGCGAAAACACAGATACGCAGTATTTT
CASSGASENTDTQYF
>NA|TRBV6-1|TRBJ1-5|NA
TGTGCCAGCAGTGAAAAGGGGCTTTATCATCAGCCCCAGCATTTT
CASSEKGLYHQPQHF
>NA|TRBV19|TRBJ2-7|NA
TGTGCCAGTAGTATGAATGTCCTTAGAAGCCACGAGCAGTACTTC
CASSMNVLRSHEQYF
>NA|TRBV6-1|TRBJ1-5|NA
TGTGCCAGCAGTGTCACCCCTAATCAGCCCCAGCATTTT
CASSVTPNQPQHF
>NA|TRBV5-1|TRBJ1-2|NA
TGCGCCAGCAGCCTGGGACATAGTCCTCTTATGAACTATGGCTACACCTTC
CASSLGHSPLMNYGYTF
>NA|TRBV6-6|TRBJ1-1|few
TGTGCCAGCAGTTACCGTAGAAGGGCTGAAGCTTTCTTT
CASSYRRRAEAFF
>NA|TRBV4-1|TRBJ1-6|once
TGCGCCAGCAGCCAATCCGGGACGTCCCATTCACCCCTCCACTTT
CASSQSGTSHSPLHF
>NA|TRBV6-5|TRBJ1-3|NA
TGTGCCACCTTGGCCAGGACAGGAAACACCATATATTTT
CATLARTGNTIYF
>TRBD1|TRBV11-2|TRBJ1-2|once
TGTGCCAGCAGCTCGCTACAGGGGGGCGATGGCTACACCTTC
CASSSLQGGDGYTF
>TRBD2|TRBV30|TRBJ2-5|NA
TGTGCCTGGAGACTAGCGGGGGTCCGGGAGACCCAGTACTTC
CAWRLAGVRETQYF
>NA|TRBV30|TRBJ1-1|NA
TGTGCCTGGAGTGTCTGGGAGAACACTGAAGCTTTCTTT
CAWSVWENTEAFF
>NA|TRBV5-6|TRBJ2-3|NA
TGTGCCAGCGGCTCCTACACCGTAGATACGCAGTATTTT
CASGSYTVDTQYF
>TRBD1|TRBV7-8|TRBJ1-5|NA
TGTGCCAGCAGCTCGACAGGGGGGGGACAGCCCCAGCATTTT
CASSSTGGGQPQHF
>TRBD2|TRBV7-9|TRBJ2-3|NA
TGTGCCAGCAGCAACCCGGGACTAGCTCAGGCAGATACGCAGTATTTT
CASSNPGLAQADTQYF
>NA|TRBV11-2|TRBJ1-1|once
TGTGCCAGCAGCTTAGCTGAAGCGGCTTTCTTT
CASSLAEAAFF
>NA|TRBV19|TRBJ1-5|NA
TGTGCCAGTAGTATAAACGGGGATCAGCCCCAGCATTTT
CASSINGDQPQHF
>NA|TRBV21-1|TRBJ1-3|NA
TGTGCCAGCAGCAAAGCCGGTTGGGCTGGCTCGGGAAACACCATATATTTT
CASSKAGWAGSGNTIYF
>TRBD1|TRBV5-1|TRBJ2-7|few
TGCGCCAGCAGCCCCTGGGACAGCAACTACGAGCAGTACTTC
CASSPWDSNYEQYF
>NA|TRBV27|TRBJ2-3|NA
TGTGCCAGCAGTTTATGGGGGCCCACAGATACGCAGTATTTT
CASSLWGPTDTQYF
>TRBD1|TRBV7-9|TRBJ1-3|NA
TGTGCCAGCAGCCCCAGGACAGGGCAAGGAAACACCATATATTTT
CASSPRTGQGNTIYF